This T cell receptor (beta chain) was recovered during a study of T cell changes during pregnancy in multiple sclerosis (dated by TCRdb to the late 2010s). Regarding the study in general: The study examined how the T cell repertoire changed over the course of pregnancy in women with multiple sclerosis.

The library was produced with the immunoSEQ multiplex PCR assay. The table comes from immuneACCESS by way of TCRdb, which keeps in-frame sequences with V and J called. Part of the clones is missing from these tables; in studies checked, under half for an unresolved V gene and the rest for unknown reasons. Across this sample there are about 74,000 clones, with 70% to 90% seen only once. The ten largest clones represent approximately 3.4% of the sample. CDR1 SGHTA and CDR2 FQGTGA were looked up in the germline V gene. From its cysteine to its phenylalanine, the CDR3 spans 18 amino acids. Only the CDR3 DNA is retained, 54 bases long and in frame from the first base. For this chain, trimming is 1 base at the V end and 3 bases at the J end, and the number of junction bases without a gene match is 12. With respect to this clone: The target of this receptor is not known. Per-nucleotide qualities are absent, and no much larger clonotype sits a single base away.

The input for sequencing was peripheral blood, taken before pregnancy. The sequence links TRBV7-3 to TRBJ2-3; 8 of the junction bases match TRBD2. The sequence came from a female donor with multiple sclerosis, enrolled in a pregnancy study. At the DNA level, the sequence is TGTGCCAGCAGCTTAAGTCCCACTAGCGGTCGAGGGACAGATACGCAGTATTTT. This is translated as CASSLSPTSGRGTDTQYF.